This T cell receptor beta chain was sequenced during a study of beta chain features in type 1 diabetes. Of the isolated RNA, all was reverse transcribed, and so the sequenced material was expressed TCRB transcripts. Generated by immunoSEQ multiplex PCR, the TCRdb table keeps only in-frame clones and is missing some. The profile covers under 400,000 clones, with 14% appearing a single time and 6.7% taken by the ten largest. A single heparinised draw of roughly 110 mL on average was taken per donor. It was via CD45RO/CCR7/CD25/CD127/CD95/CD27 that CD4+ naive, central memory, regulatory and stem cell-like memory cells were sorted. Germline CDR1 KGHSH, CDR2 LQKENI. CDR3 length: 16 amino acids. With V trimmed by 6 bases and J by 4 bases, 9 bases remained unmatched.

This chain uses TRBV18 with TRBJ2-5; TRBD2 matches 12 bases. Specimen: central memory CD4+ T cells from blood. The receptor comes from a man aged 25-45 years in good health. DNA for the CDR3: TGTGCCAGCTCCCTCACCCGGACTAGCGGGACAGAGACCCAGTACTTC. This encodes CASSLTRTSGTETQYF. The full variable domain, its missing parts supplied by reference TRBV18 and TRBJ2-5, is NAGVMQNPRHLVRRRGQEARLRCSPMKGHSHVYWYRQLPEEGLKFMVYLQKENIIDESGMPKERFSAEFPKEGPSILRIQQVVRGDSAAYFCASSLTRTSGTETQYFGPGTRLLVL.